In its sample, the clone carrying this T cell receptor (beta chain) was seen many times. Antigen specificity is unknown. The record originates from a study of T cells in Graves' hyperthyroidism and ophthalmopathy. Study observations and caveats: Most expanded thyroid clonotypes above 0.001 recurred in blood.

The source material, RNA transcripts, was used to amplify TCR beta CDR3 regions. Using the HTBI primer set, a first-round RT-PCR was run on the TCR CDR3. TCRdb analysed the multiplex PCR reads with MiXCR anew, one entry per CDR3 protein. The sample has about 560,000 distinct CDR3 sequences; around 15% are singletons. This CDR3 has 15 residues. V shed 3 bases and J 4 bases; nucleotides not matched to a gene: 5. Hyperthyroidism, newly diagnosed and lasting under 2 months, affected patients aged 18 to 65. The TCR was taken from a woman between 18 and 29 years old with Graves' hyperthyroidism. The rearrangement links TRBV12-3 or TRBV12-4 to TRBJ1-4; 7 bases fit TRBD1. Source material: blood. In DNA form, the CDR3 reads TGTGCCAGCAGTTTCCAGGGGGATGATAATGAAAAACTGTTTTTT. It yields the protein CASSFQGDDNEKLFF.